This T cell receptor (beta chain) was profiled in a study of OX40 agonist ivuxolimab in advanced cancers. Regarding the research as a whole: Ivuxolimab was a fully human IgG2 agonistic monoclonal antibody targeting the costimulatory receptor OX40 (CD134). The paper describes the monotherapy dose-escalation part (N of about 55 patients) of the phase I trial of ivuxolimab. Intravenous ivuxolimab was administered to patients every 2 weeks at six dose levels: 0.01, 0.1, 0.3, 1.5, 3 and 10 mg/kg. The purpose of peripheral TCRbeta sequencing was to test whether ivuxolimab changed TCR sequence diversity and led to clonal T-cell expansion. Patients were allowed to have had prior anti-PD-1, anti-PD-L1 or anti-CTLA-4 therapy, and roughly two fifths of the dose-escalation patients had been treated with checkpoint inhibitors. Among the roughly 54 dose-escalation patients, about 20 had hepatocellular carcinoma, around 15 melanoma, 9 renal cell carcinoma and 9 head and neck cancer. A male proportion of roughly 80% and a mean age of about 60 years, ranging from 23 to 79, were recorded for the dose-escalation cohort. Partial responses were achieved by three dose-escalation patients, of whom one had hepatocellular carcinoma and two had cutaneous melanoma. On the study overall, not on this receptor specifically: The antigen specificity of the clonally expanded peripheral T cells was not determined. At doses of 0.1 to 3.0 mg/kg, clonal expansion of both CD4+ and CD8+ T cells in blood was seen between baseline and week 6. Low levels of normalized T-cell clonal expansion were also seen in some nonresponding patients. On average, CD8+ T cells showed more expanded clones than CD4+ T cells after ivuxolimab. In the 0.1-3.0 mg/kg groups, partial responders were among the patients with the lowest normalized peripheral clonal expansion, particularly in CD8+ T cells.

Genomic DNA was extracted from sorted cells for sequencing of the TCRbeta CDR3 region. TCRbeta CDR3 regions were sequenced using the immunoSEQ Assay. What TCRdb holds here is the immuneACCESS table cut down to in-frame rearrangements. Part of the clones is not present; checked against another copy, under half of the missing clones reflect an unresolved V gene, and the others are unexplained. The sample table lists approximately 160,000 clones, 94% of them with a count of one. Around 0.31% of the sample comes from the top ten. Per the germline V gene (reference sequence), MNHNY is the CDR1 and SVGAGI is the CDR2. Deletion took 4 bases off V and 2 bases off J, with a span of 9 bases between the germline ends. The CDR3 spans 14 residues, from the cysteine through the phenylalanine. This entry keeps only the CDR3 DNA: 42 bases, framed from base 1. The trial excluded patients who had a history of autoimmune disease or were on systemic immunosuppression. Peripheral blood for TCR sequencing was drawn from every dose cohort at baseline, at cycle 4 day 1 and at cycle 7 day 1. The samples were taken from a phase I, first-in-human, multicenter, open-label dose-escalation trial of ivuxolimab. The trial enrolled adults with locally advanced or metastatic head and neck squamous cell, hepatocellular, melanoma or renal cell carcinoma. Before TCR sequencing, CD4+ T cells and CD8+ T cells were sorted from peripheral blood as separate populations.

For this clone: This receptor's antigen is unknown. One base away there is no much larger clone; base qualities are not given.

This sequence originates from an adult with an advanced solid tumor such as melanoma, head and neck, liver or kidney cancer. The chain links TRBV6-6 with TRBJ1-5, with the identity of the D gene unclear. The sample consisted of CD4+ or CD8+ T cells sorted from blood, taken in a trial of the OX40 agonist ivuxolimab. The CDR3 protein: CASSSPGGNQPQHF. Here is the DNA: TGTGCCAGCAGTTCCCCCGGTGGCAATCAGCCCCAGCATTTT.